Listed below are T cell receptor beta chains from one sample, sequenced in a study of identical twins. TCRdb reprocessed the 5' RACE reads with MiXCR, giving one entry per CDR3 protein. The sample contains roughly 490,000 distinct CDR3 sequences, over 11% of which appear only once. Another study also made use of these data, one on yellow fever vaccine responses in identical twins.

The specimen was CD4+ T cells sorted from blood. Source of these receptors: a woman between 18 and 29 years old in good health. The CDR3 runs from the conserved cysteine through the conserved F or W. The order of the fields is D gene, V gene, clone size, J gene, CDR3 protein, CDR3 DNA. A D gene is named only where the DNA matches it firmly. Only some rows state a clone size, as once, few, many or a class for expanded clones.

>TRBD1|TRBV20-1|.|TRBJ1-2
CSAIPITGAGDYGYTF
TGCAGTGCTATCCCGATTACAGGGGCGGGCGACTATGGCTACACCTTC
>TRBD1|TRBV4-3|many|TRBJ2-1
CASSQGQGPYNEQFF
TGCGCCAGCAGCCAAGGACAGGGGCCCTACAATGAGCAGTTCTTC
>TRBD2|TRBV14|.|TRBJ2-3
CASSRLAGVTDTQYF
TGTGCCAGCAGCCGACTAGCGGGAGTCACAGATACGCAGTATTTT
>.|TRBV13|.|TRBJ2-5
CASSSNLGLETQYF
TGTGCCAGCAGCTCGAATCTGGGGTTGGAGACCCAGTACTTC
>.|TRBV5-5|.|TRBJ1-5
CASSLSSYQPQHF
TGTGCCAGCAGCTTGTCCAGTTATCAGCCCCAGCATTTT
>TRBD2|TRBV5-1|.|TRBJ2-1
CASSLSGSGYNEQFF
TGCGCCAGCAGCCTTAGCGGGAGTGGCTACAATGAGCAGTTCTTC
>.|TRBV12-3/TRBV12-4|many|TRBJ2-3
CASSPFRRLTDTQYF
TGTGCCAGCAGCCCCTTTAGGCGGCTCACAGATACGCAGTATTTT
>TRBD2|TRBV7-2|many|TRBJ2-3
CASSLLGRGDTQYF
TGTGCCAGCAGCTTACTCGGGAGGGGTGATACGCAGTATTTT
>.|TRBV3-1|few|TRBJ2-1
CASSRPGFEQFF
TGTGCCAGCAGCCGACCCGGGTTTGAGCAGTTCTTC
>.|TRBV11-2|.|TRBJ2-1
CASSLDGASVNEQFF
TGTGCCAGCAGCTTAGATGGAGCGTCGGTAAATGAGCAGTTCTTC
>TRBD1|TRBV7-2|few|TRBJ2-5
CASSLRQGASQETQYF
TGTGCCAGCAGCTTAAGGCAGGGGGCAAGTCAAGAGACCCAGTACTTC
>.|TRBV6-2/TRBV6-3|.|TRBJ1-1
CASSYPTTSGYTEAFF
TGTGCCAGCAGTTACCCTACGACTTCGGGGTACACTGAAGCTTTCTTT
>.|TRBV12-2|.|TRBJ2-5
CASRSGRDRRRETQYF
TGTGCAAGTCGCTCTGGGCGGGACAGGAGACGAGAGACCCAGTACTTC
>.|TRBV7-9|few|TRBJ1-1
CASSLGLGGNTEAFF
TGTGCCAGCAGCCTGGGACTTGGTGGGAACACTGAAGCTTTCTTT
>.|TRBV4-3|.|TRBJ2-7
CASSQDPGWAYEQYF
TGCGCCAGCAGCCAAGATCCCGGGTGGGCCTACGAGCAGTACTTC
>TRBD1|TRBV7-9|.|TRBJ2-3
CASSFGQVTDTQYF
TGTGCCAGCAGCTTTGGACAGGTTACAGATACGCAGTATTTT